This T cell receptor (beta chain) came from a study of cytomegalovirus exposure and HLA in healthy donors. The overall study: As released early, the data held 80 million to 90 million unique TCRs from HLA-typed donors. Study-wide findings and caveats: Earlier analysis found most TCR beta V segments productive about 87% or about 30% of the time. TCR beta chain V- and J-gene trimming was linked, in a later analysis, to a missense variant in DCLRE1C. A few CMV-associated chains were confirmed in vitro to be specific for CMV antigens.

13 Jbeta primers and 60 Vbeta primers were used for the PCR. Profiled with immunoSEQ multiplex PCR; TCRdb holds only in-frame clones, not every one. Of around 150,000 clones in the sample, around 76% were seen once. Germline V lookup: CDR1 MNHEY, CDR2 SMNVEV (reference sequence). The CDR3 covers 17 residues. The V and J ends lost 2 bases and 4 bases respectively, with 15 bases between them. In regard to this clone: Its antigen is as yet unknown. Other nucleotide sequences in the sample specify the same CDR3.

The genes are TRBV27 and TRBJ1-6, with D perhaps matching TRBD1 (6 bases). Sequencing was carried out using PBMCs. This TCR was sampled from a man aged 55 to 70 in good health and CMV-seronegative. CDR3 DNA: TGTGCCAGCAGTTTAATTGAGACAGGAACTTATAATTCACCCCTCCACTTT. It codes for CASSLIETGTYNSPLHF.